This T cell receptor beta chain is from a study of blood T cell repertoires in COVID-19 (dated by TCRdb to 2019 to 2021). At the level of the whole study: Samples covering the acute and convalescent phases of COVID-19 were provided by collaborators in the United States, Italy and Spain. Sample metadata almost always included a de-identified subject ID, COVID-19 status, age in years and sex. The repertoires were released in a freely available public database intended as a resource for research on the immune response to SARS-CoV-2. Samples were obtained from the ongoing ImmuneRACE study (first 160 participants) and from about 1,300 subjects provided by 6 global collaborators. The dataset comprised deeply sampled blood TCRbeta repertoires from subjects exposed to, actively infected with, or recovered from COVID-19. Where available, HLA class I and class II types were obtained from metadata supplied by the sample provider rather than from assay-based typing. The material from the prospective study consisted of cDNA or gDNA derived from T cells, B-cell-depleted T cells, or PBMCs.

Whole blood was collected in K2EDTA tubes by collaborating institutions according to the institutions' own protocols. For TCRbeta analysis, collaborators shipped samples as frozen whole blood, isolated PBMCs, or DNA extracted from either of those sample types. This clone was seen only once. Its antigen has not been determined. One base away there is no much larger clone; base qualities are not given. According to the germline V gene, CDR1 reads SGHRS and CDR2 reads YFSETQ. Including cysteine and phenylalanine, the CDR3 has 15 amino acids. Kept here is only the CDR3 DNA, which spans 45 bases and is read in frame from base 1. A distance of 10 bases separates the germline ends of V and J, which lose 6 bases and 0 bases respectively. The paper's findings and limits, for the study overall: The quantity of clinical and demographic metadata differed by source and by participant and was supplied without curation.

TCRbeta CDR3 regions were amplified from genomic DNA using the immunoSEQ Assay, a bias-controlled multiplex PCR. In the source study's methods: Within the assay, amplification of reference gene primers was used to estimate how many nucleated cells each sample contained. To quantify the absolute abundance of each unique TCRbeta CDR3 rearrangement, sequence reads were collapsed and filtered. For each sample, productive Simpson clonality was calculated as the square root of Simpson's diversity index over productive rearrangements. The immuneACCESS repertoire file appears here via TCRdb, limited to in-frame rearrangements. These files lack a portion of the clones; in checked studies, under half of the deficit traces to unresolved V genes, and the cause of the others is not known. The DNA was the basis for D and trimming; V, J and clone size are from that table. The sample table shows more than 250,000 clones, and over 70% are seen once. Of the sample, approximately 1.1% falls within the top ten clones.

The sequenced sample consisted of peripheral blood. This TCR derives from a woman between 50 and 59 years old with acute or convalescent COVID-19. This receptor chain uses TRBV5-1 and TRBJ2-6; there is no confident call for the D gene. CDR3 region: CASTPPFSGANVLTF. The DNA sequence is TGCGCCAGCACCCCCCCCTTCTCTGGGGCCAACGTCCTGACTTTC.